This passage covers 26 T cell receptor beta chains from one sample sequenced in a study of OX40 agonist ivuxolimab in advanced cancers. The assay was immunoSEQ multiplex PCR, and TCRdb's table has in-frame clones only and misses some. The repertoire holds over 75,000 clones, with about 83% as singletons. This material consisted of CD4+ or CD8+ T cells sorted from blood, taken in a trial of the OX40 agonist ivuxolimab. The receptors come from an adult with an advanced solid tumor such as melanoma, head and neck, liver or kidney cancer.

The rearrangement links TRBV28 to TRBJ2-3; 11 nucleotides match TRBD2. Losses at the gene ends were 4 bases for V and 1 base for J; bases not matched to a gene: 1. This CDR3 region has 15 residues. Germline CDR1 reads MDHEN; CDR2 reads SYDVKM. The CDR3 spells CASSSTSGGTDTQYF. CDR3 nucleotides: TGTGCCAGCAGTTCGACTAGCGGGGGCACAGATACGCAGTATTTT.

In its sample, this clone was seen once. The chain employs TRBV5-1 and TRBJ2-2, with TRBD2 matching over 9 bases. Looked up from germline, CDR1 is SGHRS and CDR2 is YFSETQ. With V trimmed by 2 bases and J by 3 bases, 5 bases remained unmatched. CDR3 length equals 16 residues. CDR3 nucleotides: TGCGCCAGCAGCTTTGGACTAGCGCGGGACACCGGGGAGCTGTTTTTT. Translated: CASSFGLARDTGELFF.

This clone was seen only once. The CDR3 region has the DNA TGTGCCAGCAGTTACTCGGAGCTAGCGGGAGTCGAGCAGTACTTC. Its translation is CASSYSELAGVEQYF. The chain employs TRBV6-5 and TRBJ2-7; 10 positions match TRBD2. The CDR3 loop spans 15 amino acids. V lost 0 bases, J lost 6 bases, and 5 bases stayed unmatched. Germline V gene data show CDR1 as MNHEY and CDR2 as SVGAGI.

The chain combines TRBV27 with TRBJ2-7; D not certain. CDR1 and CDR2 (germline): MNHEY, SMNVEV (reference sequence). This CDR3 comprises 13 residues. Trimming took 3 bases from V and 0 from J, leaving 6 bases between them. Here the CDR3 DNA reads TGTGCCAGCAGTTTCTCGAGCTCCTACGAGCAGTACTTC. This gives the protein CASSFSSSYEQYF.

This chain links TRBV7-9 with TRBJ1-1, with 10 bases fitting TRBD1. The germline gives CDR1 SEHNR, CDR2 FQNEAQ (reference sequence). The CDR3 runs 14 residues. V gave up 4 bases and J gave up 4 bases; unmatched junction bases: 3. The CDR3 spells CASSSGTGATEAFF. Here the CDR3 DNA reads TGTGCCAGCAGCTCGGGGACAGGGGCCACTGAAGCTTTCTTT. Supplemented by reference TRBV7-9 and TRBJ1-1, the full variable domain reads DTGVSQNPRHKITKRGQNVTFRCDPISEHNRLYWYRQTLGQGPEFLTYFQNEAQLEKSRLLSDRFSAERPKGSFSTLEIQRTEQGDSAMYLCASSSGTGATEAFFGQGTRLTVV.

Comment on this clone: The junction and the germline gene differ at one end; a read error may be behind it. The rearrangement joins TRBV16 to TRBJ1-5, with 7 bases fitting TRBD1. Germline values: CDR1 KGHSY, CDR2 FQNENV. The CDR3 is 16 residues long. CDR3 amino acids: CASSQKQGRLNKPQHF. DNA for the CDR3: TGTGCCAGCAGCCAAAAACAGGGGAGGCTCAATAAGCCCCAGCATTTT.

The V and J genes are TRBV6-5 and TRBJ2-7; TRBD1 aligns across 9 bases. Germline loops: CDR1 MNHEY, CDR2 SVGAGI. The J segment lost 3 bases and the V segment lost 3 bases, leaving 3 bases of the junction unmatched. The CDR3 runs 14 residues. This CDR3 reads CASSYRGQGYEQYF. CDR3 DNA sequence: TGTGCCAGCAGTTATCGGGGACAGGGCTACGAGCAGTACTTC.

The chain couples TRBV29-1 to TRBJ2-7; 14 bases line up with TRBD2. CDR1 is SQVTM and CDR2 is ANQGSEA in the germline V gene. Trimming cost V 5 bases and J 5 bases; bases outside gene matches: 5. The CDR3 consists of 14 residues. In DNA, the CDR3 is TGCAGCGTTCAGACTAGCGGGGGGGCCCACGAGCAGTACTTC. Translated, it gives CSVQTSGGAHEQYF.

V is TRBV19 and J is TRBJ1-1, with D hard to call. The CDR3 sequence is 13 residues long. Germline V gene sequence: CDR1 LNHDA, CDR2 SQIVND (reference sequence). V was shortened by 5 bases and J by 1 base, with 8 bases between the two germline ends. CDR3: CASSALENTEAFF. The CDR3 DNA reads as TGTGCCAGTAGTGCCTTGGAGAACACTGAAGCTTTCTTT.

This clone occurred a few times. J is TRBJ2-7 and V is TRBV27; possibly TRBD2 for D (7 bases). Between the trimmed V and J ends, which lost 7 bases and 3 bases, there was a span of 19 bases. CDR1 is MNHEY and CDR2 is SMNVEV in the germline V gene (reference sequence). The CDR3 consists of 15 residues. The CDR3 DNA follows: TGTGCCAGCACCGAATTGAGGGGGGGGAACTACGAGCAGTACTTC. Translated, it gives CASTELRGGNYEQYF.

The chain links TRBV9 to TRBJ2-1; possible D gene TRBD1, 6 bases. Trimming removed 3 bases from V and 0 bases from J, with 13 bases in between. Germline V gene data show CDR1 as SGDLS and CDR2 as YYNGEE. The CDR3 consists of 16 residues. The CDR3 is CASSGGQMSSYNEQFF. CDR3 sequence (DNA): TGTGCCAGCAGCGGAGGACAGATGAGCTCCTACAATGAGCAGTTCTTC.

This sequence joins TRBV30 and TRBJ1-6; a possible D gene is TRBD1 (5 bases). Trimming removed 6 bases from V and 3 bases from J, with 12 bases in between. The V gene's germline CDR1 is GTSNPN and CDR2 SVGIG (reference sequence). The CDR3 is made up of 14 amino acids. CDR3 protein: CACSRDGYNSPLHF. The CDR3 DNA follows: TGTGCCTGCTCACGGGACGGCTATAATTCACCCCTCCACTTT.

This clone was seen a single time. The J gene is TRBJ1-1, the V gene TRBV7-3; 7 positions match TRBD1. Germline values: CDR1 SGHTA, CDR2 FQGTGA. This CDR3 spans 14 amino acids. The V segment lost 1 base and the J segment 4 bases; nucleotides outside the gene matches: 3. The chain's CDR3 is CASSLNAGGTEAFF. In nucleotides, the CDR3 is TGTGCCAGCAGCTTAAACGCAGGGGGCACTGAAGCTTTCTTT. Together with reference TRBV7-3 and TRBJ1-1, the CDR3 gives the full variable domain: GAGVSQTPSNKVTEKGKYVELRCDPISGHTALYWYRQSLGQGPEFLIYFQGTGAADDSGLPNDRFFAVRPEGSVSTLKIQRTERGDSAVYLCASSLNAGGTEAFFGQGTRLTVV.

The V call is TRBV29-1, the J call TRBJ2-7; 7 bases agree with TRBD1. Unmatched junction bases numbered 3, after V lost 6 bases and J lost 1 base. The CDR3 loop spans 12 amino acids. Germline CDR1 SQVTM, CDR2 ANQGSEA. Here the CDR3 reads CSVSGQSYEQYF. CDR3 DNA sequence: TGCAGCGTCTCGGGACAGTCCTACGAGCAGTACTTC.

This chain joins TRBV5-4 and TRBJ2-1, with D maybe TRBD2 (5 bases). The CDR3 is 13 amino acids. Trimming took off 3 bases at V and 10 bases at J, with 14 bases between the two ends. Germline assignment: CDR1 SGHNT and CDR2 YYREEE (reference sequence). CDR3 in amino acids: CASSSHDGGEQFF. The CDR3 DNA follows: TGTGCCAGCAGCTCCCATGATGGAGGCGAGCAGTTCTTC.

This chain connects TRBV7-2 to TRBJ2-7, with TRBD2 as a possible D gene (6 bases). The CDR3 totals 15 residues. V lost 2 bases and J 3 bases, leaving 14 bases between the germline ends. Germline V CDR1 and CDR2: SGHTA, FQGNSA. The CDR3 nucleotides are TGTGCCAGCAGCTTATCCGGAGGGAACCACTACGAGCAGTACTTC. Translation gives CASSLSGGNHYEQYF.

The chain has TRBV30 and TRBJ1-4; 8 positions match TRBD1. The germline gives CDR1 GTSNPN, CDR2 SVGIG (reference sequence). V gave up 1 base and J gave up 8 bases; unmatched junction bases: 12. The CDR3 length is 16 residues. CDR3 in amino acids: CAWSARNRGEGEKLFF. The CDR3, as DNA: TGTGCCTGGAGTGCGCGAAACAGGGGGGAAGGCGAAAAACTGTTTTTT.

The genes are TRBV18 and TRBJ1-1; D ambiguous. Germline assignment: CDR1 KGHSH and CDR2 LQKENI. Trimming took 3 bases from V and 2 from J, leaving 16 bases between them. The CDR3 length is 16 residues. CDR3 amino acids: CASSPPVGRRNTEAFF. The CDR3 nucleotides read TGTGCCAGCTCACCCCCCGTGGGCCGACGAAACACTGAAGCTTTCTTT.

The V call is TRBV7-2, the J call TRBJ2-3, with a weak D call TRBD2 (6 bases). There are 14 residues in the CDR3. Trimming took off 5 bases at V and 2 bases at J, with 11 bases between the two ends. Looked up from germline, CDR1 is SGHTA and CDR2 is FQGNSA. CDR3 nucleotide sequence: TGTGCCAGCAGCCTGGGACTCAACACAGATACGCAGTATTTT. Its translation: CASSLGLNTDTQYF.

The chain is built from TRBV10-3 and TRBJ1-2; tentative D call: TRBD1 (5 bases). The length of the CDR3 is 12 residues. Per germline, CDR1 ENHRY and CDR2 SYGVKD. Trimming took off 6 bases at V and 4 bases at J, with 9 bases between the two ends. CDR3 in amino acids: CAIRGEGYGYTF. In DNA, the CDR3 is TGTGCCATCAGGGGGGAGGGCTATGGCTACACCTTC.

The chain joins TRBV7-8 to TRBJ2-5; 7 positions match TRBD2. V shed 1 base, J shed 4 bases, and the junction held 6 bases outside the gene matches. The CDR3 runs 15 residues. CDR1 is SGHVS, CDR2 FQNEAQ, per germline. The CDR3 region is CASSLEAGVSETQYF. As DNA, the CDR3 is TGTGCCAGCAGCTTAGAGGCGGGGGTGTCAGAGACCCAGTACTTC.

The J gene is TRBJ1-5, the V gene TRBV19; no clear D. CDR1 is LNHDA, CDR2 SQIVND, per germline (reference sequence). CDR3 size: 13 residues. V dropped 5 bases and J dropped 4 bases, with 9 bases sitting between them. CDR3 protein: CASSEDTNQPQHF. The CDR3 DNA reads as TGTGCCAGTAGTGAAGACACAAATCAGCCCCAGCATTTT.

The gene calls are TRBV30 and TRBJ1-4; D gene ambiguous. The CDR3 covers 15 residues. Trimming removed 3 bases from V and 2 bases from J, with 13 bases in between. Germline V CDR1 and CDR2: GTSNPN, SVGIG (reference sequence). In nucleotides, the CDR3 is TGTGCCTGGAGCGCGGACTTTTTCACTAATGAAAAACTGTTTTTT. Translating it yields CAWSADFFTNEKLFF.

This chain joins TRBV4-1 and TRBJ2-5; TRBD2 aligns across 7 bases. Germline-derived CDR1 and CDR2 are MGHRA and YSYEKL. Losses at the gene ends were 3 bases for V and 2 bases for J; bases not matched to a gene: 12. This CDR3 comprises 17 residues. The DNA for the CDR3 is TGCGCCAGCAGCCAGAAGCTTACCGGGACTAATCAAGAGACCCAGTACTTC. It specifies CASSQKLTGTNQETQYF.

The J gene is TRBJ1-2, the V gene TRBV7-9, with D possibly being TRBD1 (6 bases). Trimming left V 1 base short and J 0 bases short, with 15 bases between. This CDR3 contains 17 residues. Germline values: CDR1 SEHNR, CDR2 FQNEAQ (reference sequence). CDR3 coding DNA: TGTGCCAGCAGCTTAGGGGGGCCGCTAAAATCTAACTATGGCTACACCTTC. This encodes CASSLGGPLKSNYGYTF.

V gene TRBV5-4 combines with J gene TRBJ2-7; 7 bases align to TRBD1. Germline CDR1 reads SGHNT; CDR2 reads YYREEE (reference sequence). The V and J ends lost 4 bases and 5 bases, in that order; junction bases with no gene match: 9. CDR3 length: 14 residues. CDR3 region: CASSLQGFRDEQYF. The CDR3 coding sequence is TGTGCCAGCAGCCTACAGGGGTTTCGGGACGAGCAGTACTTC.